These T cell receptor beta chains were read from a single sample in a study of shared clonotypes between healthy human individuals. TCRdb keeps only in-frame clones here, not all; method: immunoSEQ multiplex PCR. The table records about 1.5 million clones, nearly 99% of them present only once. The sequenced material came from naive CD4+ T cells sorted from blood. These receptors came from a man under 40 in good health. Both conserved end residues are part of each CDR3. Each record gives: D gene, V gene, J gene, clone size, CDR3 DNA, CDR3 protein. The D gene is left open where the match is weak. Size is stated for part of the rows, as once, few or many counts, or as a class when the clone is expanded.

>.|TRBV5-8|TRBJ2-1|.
TGTGCCAGCAGTTGGGGCCCGACCCGAATCATCTTCCCCTCCTACAATGAGCAGTTCTTC
CASSWGPTRIIFPSYNEQFF
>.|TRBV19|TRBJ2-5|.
TGTGCCAGTGGGACGGGGGGCTCCAAAGAGACCCAGTACTTC
CASGTGGSKETQYF
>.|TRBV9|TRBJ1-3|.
TGTGCCAGCAGCGAAGGGCTAGGAGGAAACACCATATATTTT
CASSEGLGGNTIYF
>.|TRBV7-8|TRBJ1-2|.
TGTGCCAGCAGCTTCAGGGACGATGGCTACACCTTC
CASSFRDDGYTF
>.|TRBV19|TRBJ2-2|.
TGTGCCAGTAGTATCCACACCGGGGAGCTGTTTTTT
CASSIHTGELFF
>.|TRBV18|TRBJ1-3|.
TGTGCCAGCTCTGAAAGCTCTGGAAACACCATATATTTT
CASSESSGNTIYF
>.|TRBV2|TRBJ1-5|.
TGTGCCAGCAGTGATGAGGGATATCAGCCCCAGCATTTT
CASSDEGYQPQHF
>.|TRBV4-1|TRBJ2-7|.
TGCGCCAGCAGCCAAGGACCAGGTTCGGAGCAGTACTTC
CASSQGPGSEQYF
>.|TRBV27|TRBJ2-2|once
TGTGCCAGCACGCGGCTAGCGAACACCGGGGAGCTGTTTTTT
CASTRLANTGELFF
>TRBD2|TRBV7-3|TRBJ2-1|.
TGTGCCAGCAGCTTAGTGGGGACTAGCGGTAACAATGAGCAGTTCTTC
CASSLVGTSGNNEQFF
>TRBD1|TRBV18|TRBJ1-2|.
TGTGCCAGCTCAAGCGGACAGGGGGCGCGTGGCTACACCTTC
CASSSGQGARGYTF
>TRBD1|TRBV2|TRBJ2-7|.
TGTGCCAGCAGTGAGGGACAGGGTATGGAGCAGTACTTC
CASSEGQGMEQYF
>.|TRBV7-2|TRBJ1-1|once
TGTGCCAGCAGCTTAGCAGTGGCGAACACTGAAGCTTTCTTT
CASSLAVANTEAFF
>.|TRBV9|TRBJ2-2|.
TGTGCCAGCAGCGCTGGGTCATTCGGGAACACCGGGGAGCTGTTTTTT
CASSAGSFGNTGELFF
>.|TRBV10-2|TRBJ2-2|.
TGCGCCAGCAGTGATATAGGAACATCTGACACCGGGGAGCTGTTTTTT
CASSDIGTSDTGELFF
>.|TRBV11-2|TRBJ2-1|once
TGTGCCAGCAGCTTAGCGGGAGCTAATGAGCAGTTCTTC
CASSLAGANEQFF
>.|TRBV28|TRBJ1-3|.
TGTGCCAGCAGTCCGACAGGTTTATCTGGAAACACCATATATTTT
CASSPTGLSGNTIYF
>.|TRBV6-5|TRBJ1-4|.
TGTGCCAGCAGCAACCACGGGGGGGAAAAACTGTTTTTT
CASSNHGGEKLFF
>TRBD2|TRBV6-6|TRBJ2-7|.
TGTGCCAGCAGTTCGCGGGGGGGTTCCTACGAGCAGTACTTC
CASSSRGGSYEQYF
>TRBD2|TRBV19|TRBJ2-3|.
TGTGCCAGTAGTAACCCACCGGGGGGGTACACAGATACGCAGTATTTT
CASSNPPGGYTDTQYF
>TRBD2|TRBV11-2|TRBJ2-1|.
TGTGCCAGCAGCTTAGGCGGCGGGAGCTACAATGAGCAGTTCTTC
CASSLGGGSYNEQFF
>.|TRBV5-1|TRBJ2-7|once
TGCGCCAGCAGCTTGACTCCGGAGGCCTACGAGCAGTACTTC
CASSLTPEAYEQYF
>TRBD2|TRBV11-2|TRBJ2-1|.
TGTGCCAGCAGCCGAACGCTAGCGGGTGTTTCAGGGCAGTTCTTC
CASSRTLAGVSGQFF
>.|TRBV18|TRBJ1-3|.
TGTGCCAGCTCACCAACAGGAATTACCTCTGGAAACACCATATATTTT
CASSPTGITSGNTIYF
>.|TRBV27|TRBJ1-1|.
TGTGCCAGCAGTCTTGAGCTGGGGGGGGAAGCTTTCTTT
CASSLELGGEAFF
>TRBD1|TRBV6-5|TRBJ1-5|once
TGTGCCAGCAGTTCGCAGGGGGCTGGGAATCAGCCCCAGCATTTT
CASSSQGAGNQPQHF
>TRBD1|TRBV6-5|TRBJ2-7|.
TGTGCCAGCAGCAGGGACAGGGTGTACGAGCAGTACTTC
CASSRDRVYEQYF
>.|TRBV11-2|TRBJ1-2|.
TGTGCCAGCAGCTCAACGACAGGCCACTATGGCTACACCTTC
CASSSTTGHYGYTF
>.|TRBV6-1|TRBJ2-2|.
TGTGCCAGCGGAGGCAGACGCACCGGGGAGCTGTTTTTT
CASGGRRTGELFF
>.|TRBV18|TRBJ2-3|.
TGTGCCAGCTCACCACCACGCAGCGCCCGTACGCAGTATTTT
CASSPPRSARTQYF
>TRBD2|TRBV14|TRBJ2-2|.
TGTGCCAGCAGCCAAGATCGCGCCTGGGACTACACGCGCCTCGGGGAGCTGTTTTTT
CASSQDRAWDYTRLGELFF
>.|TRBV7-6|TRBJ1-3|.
TGTGCCAGCAGCTTAGCGATCCATCACTCTGGAAACACCATATATTTT
CASSLAIHHSGNTIYF
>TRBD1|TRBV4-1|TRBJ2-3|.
TGCGCCAGCAGCCTCGACAGGGAAGGCGCAGATACGCAGTATTTT
CASSLDREGADTQYF
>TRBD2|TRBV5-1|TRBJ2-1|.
TGCGCCAGCAGCGCACGGACTAGCGGGAGGCCCATCAATGAGCAGTTCTTC
CASSARTSGRPINEQFF
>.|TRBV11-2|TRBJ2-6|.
TGTGCCAGCAGCTTAGTCGTCAGGGTCTTTTCTGGGGCCAACGTCCTGACTTTC
CASSLVVRVFSGANVLTF
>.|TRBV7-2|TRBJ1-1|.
TGTGCCAGCAGCTTACTCGGTCTCCTGAACACTGAAGCTTTCTTT
CASSLLGLLNTEAFF
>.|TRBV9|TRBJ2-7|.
TGTGCCAGCAGCGCGGTAGCGGCAGGGGCGTCCGAGCAGTACTTC
CASSAVAAGASEQYF
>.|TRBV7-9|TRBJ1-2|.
TGTGCCAGCAGCTTGGGCAGGGTCCGGGGTGACTATGGCTACACCTTC
CASSLGRVRGDYGYTF
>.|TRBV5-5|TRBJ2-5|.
TGTGCCAGCAGCCTGGGACTCCCCAGTGGGACCCAGTACTTC
CASSLGLPSGTQYF
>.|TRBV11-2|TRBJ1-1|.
TGTGCCAGCACCCTAAGGAGGGATATCACTGAAGCTTTCTTT
CASTLRRDITEAFF
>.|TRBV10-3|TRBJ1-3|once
TGTGCCATCAGTGAAGCCTCAGGACGCGCAGCTGGGAACACCATATATTTT
CAISEASGRAAGNTIYF
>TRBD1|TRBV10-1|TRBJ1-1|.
TGCGCCAGCAGTGGACGGACAGGGTGGAACACTGAAGCTTTCTTT
CASSGRTGWNTEAFF
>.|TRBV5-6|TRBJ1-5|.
TGTGCCAGCAGCTTGCAAGGGAGTCAGCCCCAGCATTTT
CASSLQGSQPQHF
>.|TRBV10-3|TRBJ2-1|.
TGTGCCATCAGGGGCGTAAATGAGCAGTTCTTC
CAIRGVNEQFF
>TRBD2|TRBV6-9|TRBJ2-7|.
TGTGCCAGCAGCTCGGGACTAGCGGGCTACTCGATCTACGAGCAGTACTTC
CASSSGLAGYSIYEQYF
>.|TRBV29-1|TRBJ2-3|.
TGCAGCGTACACGGGGGCTGGAGGATTAGCACAGATACGCAGTATTTT
CSVHGGWRISTDTQYF
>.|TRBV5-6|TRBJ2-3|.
TGTGCCAGCAGCTTGCGGGGGAAGCGAGATACGCAGTATTTT
CASSLRGKRDTQYF
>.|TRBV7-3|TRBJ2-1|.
TGTGCCAGCAGCCTCACCGCGGGTGCTTCCTACAATGAGCAGTTCTTC
CASSLTAGASYNEQFF
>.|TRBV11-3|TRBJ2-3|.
TGTGCCAGCAAGCTTGGGGGCCTACCCACAGATACGCAGTATTTT
CASKLGGLPTDTQYF